This T cell receptor (beta chain) was recorded in a study of blood T cells in healthy people across ages. This clonotype was picked up a small number of times. Primed by a sample-barcoded 5' primer and a J-beta primer mix, a second PCR proceeded for about 7 to 12 cycles. TCRdb re-derived calls from the 5' RACE reads in MiXCR, one entry per CDR3 protein. The sample shows about a million distinct CDR3 sequences, about two fifths of them seen only once. The CDR3 length is 13 residues. CDR1 is LGHDT and CDR2 is YNNKEL in the germline V gene (reference sequence). The clonotype originates from a young man in good health. The chain couples TRBV3-1 to TRBJ2-1; unclear D gene. TRBJ2-7 explains the end of the DNA better; the J call may be wrong. What was sequenced was blood. CDR3 sequence (DNA): TGTGCCAGCAGCCTCGTCCGATACAATGAGCAGTACTTC. Amino acids: CASSLVRYNEQYF.